This TCR beta chain was found in a study of ipilimumab plus nivolumab after autologous stem cell transplantation. On the study more broadly: The DLBCL cohort had primary refractory and relapsed disease, with 18-month progression-free survival of approximately 87% and 28%. Broader study findings: The authors say TCR, Treg and microbiome findings warrant further study.

Starting 14 to 28 days after autologous transplant, ipilimumab 1 mg/kg was given. Patients got 3 mg/kg IV nivolumab weeks 1, 4, 7, 10, then biweekly through week 26. With 1 base removed from V and 3 bases from J, the gap between germline ends came to 9 bases. The germline V gene has CDR1 GTSNPN and CDR2 SVGIG (reference sequence). CDR3 size: 13 residues. Sequencing was performed with immunoSEQ multiplex PCR; in TCRdb, only in-frame clones are kept and a portion is missing. The data contain 15,000 to 20,000 clones, roughly four fifths of them singletons. By share, this clone counts as large. The antigen is unknown.

Source: PBMCs, taken in a trial of ipilimumab plus nivolumab as post-transplant consolidation. This clonotype was sampled from a male donor with diffuse large B-cell lymphoma. The gene calls are TRBV30 and TRBJ1-1; possible D gene TRBD1, 5 bases. The CDR3 DNA reads as TGTGCCTGGAGTGAAACAGGCTACACTGAAGCTTTCTTT. Its protein product is CAWSETGYTEAFF.